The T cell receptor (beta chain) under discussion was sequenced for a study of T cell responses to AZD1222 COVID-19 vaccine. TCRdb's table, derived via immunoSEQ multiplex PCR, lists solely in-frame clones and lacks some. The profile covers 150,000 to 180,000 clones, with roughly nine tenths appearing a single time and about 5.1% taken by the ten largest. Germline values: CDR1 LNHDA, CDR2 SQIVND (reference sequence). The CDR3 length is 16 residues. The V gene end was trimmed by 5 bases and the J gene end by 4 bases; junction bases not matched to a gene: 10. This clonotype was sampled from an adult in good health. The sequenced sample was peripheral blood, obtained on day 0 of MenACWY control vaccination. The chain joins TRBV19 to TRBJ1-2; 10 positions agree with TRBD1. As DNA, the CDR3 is TGTGCCAGTAGTCCGACCATGGGGACAGGGGTCTATGGCTACACCTTC. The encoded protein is CASSPTMGTGVYGYTF. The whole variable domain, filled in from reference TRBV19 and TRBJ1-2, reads DGGITQSPKYLFRKEGQNVTLSCEQNLNHDAMYWYRQDPGQGLRLIYYSQIVNDFQKGDIAEGYSVSREKKESFPLTVTSAQKNPTAFYLCASSPTMGTGVYGYTFGSGTRLTVV.